Each of the 27 T cell receptor beta chains below was sequenced from the same sample in a study of CD8+ T cells in alopecia areata. After isolation, RNA underwent reverse transcription to generate cDNA as the sequencing template. Assay used: immunoSEQ multiplex PCR; TCRdb lists only in-frame clones, some missing. This sample carries approximately 210,000 clones, around 60% of them seen once, and the ten largest clones take over 3%. The treatment is: oral pan-JAK inhibitor, 5-10 mg twice daily. The source was CD4+ T cells sorted from blood, collected at week 4, from a patient treated with tofacitinib. The receptors were sampled from a human donor with alopecia areata.

The V and J genes are TRBV4-1 and TRBJ2-5; tentatively, D is TRBD1 (6 bases). V lost 9 bases and J 2 bases, leaving 22 bases between the germline ends. Germline CDR1 MGHRA, CDR2 YSYEKL. The CDR3 has 16 residues. This CDR3 reads CARLLWTEGGQETQYF. The CDR3 region has the DNA TGCGCCAGACTGCTGTGGACAGAAGGCGGTCAAGAGACCCAGTACTTC.

This clone was recorded a few times. The rearrangement joins TRBV7-2 to TRBJ1-2; 9 bases are shared with TRBD1. Germline values: CDR1 SGHTA, CDR2 FQGNSA. The CDR3 loop spans 16 amino acids. V shed 5 bases and J 2 bases; nucleotides not matched to a gene: 9. The CDR3 spells CASSLFWGQGNYGYTF. CDR3 sequence (DNA): TGTGCCAGCAGCCTCTTCTGGGGACAGGGAAACTATGGCTACACCTTC. Filled out from reference TRBV7-2 and TRBJ1-2, the complete variable domain reads GAGVSQSPSNKVTEKGKDVELRCDPISGHTALYWYRQSLGQGLEFLIYFQGNSAPDKSGLPSDRFSAERTGGSVSTLTIQRTQQEDSAVYLCASSLFWGQGNYGYTFGSGTRLTVV.

The chain recombines TRBV7-2 with TRBJ1-6, with a weak D call TRBD1 (6 bases). V lost 4 bases to trimming and J lost 0 bases, with 10 bases between them. Germline values: CDR1 SGHTA, CDR2 FQGNSA. The CDR3 length is 16 residues. In DNA, the CDR3 is TGTGCCAGCAGCTCAGGGGCTAGCTCCTATAATTCACCCCTCCACTTT. Its protein product is CASSSGASSYNSPLHF. The whole variable domain, filled in from reference TRBV7-2 and TRBJ1-6, reads GAGVSQSPSNKVTEKGKDVELRCDPISGHTALYWYRQSLGQGLEFLIYFQGNSAPDKSGLPSDRFSAERTGGSVSTLTIQRTQQEDSAVYLCASSSGASSYNSPLHFGNGTRLTVT.

This clone was observed a few times. V usage is TRBV4-2 and J usage is TRBJ1-2; 10 nucleotides agree with TRBD1. In germline, CDR1 is LGHNA, CDR2 YNFKEQ. The CDR3 runs to 17 residues. The V gene end was trimmed by 1 base and the J gene end by 6 bases; junction bases not matched to a gene: 11. CDR3 region: CASSQGQGADRGNGYTF. CDR3 coding DNA: TGTGCCAGCAGCCAAGGACAGGGGGCGGATAGGGGAAATGGCTACACCTTC.

This clone was seen a few times. The chain combines TRBV29-1 with TRBJ2-2; D remains unclear. Germline V gene data show CDR1 as SQVTM and CDR2 as ANQGSEA. The CDR3 loop spans 14 amino acids. The CDR3 DNA reads as TGCAGTGAGATAGGGCAAACGAACACCGGGGAGCTGTTTTTT. Its translation: CSEIGQTNTGELFF.

This clone came up once. V gene TRBV27 combines with J gene TRBJ2-7; D call uncertain. The CDR3 sequence is 15 residues long. V was trimmed by 3 bases and J by 2 bases, leaving 14 bases between them. From germline, CDR1 is MNHEY and CDR2 SMNVEV (reference sequence). The CDR3 spells CASSLLAARPYEQYF. The CDR3 region has the DNA TGTGCCAGCAGTTTGCTCGCCGCTAGGCCCTACGAGCAGTACTTC.

In regard to this clone: Additional DNA sequences in this sample encode the identical CDR3. The genes are TRBV5-1 and TRBJ2-5, with D unclear. V dropped 4 bases and J dropped 3 bases, with 4 bases sitting between them. This CDR3 is built from 11 residues. Germline V gives CDR1 SGHRS, CDR2 YFSETQ. The CDR3 DNA sequence: TGCGCCAGCAGCCTGGAAGAGACCCAGTACTTC. It specifies CASSLEETQYF.

This chain's CDR3 is CASAAQGIQPQHF. In DNA, the CDR3 is TGTGCCAGCGCGGCCCAGGGAATTCAGCCCCAGCATTTT. V is TRBV2 and J is TRBJ1-5, with D perhaps TRBD1 (5 bases). From germline, CDR1 is SNHLY and CDR2 FYNNEI. This CDR3 is built from 13 residues. The V end lost 8 bases, the J end lost 6 bases, and 14 bases lay between the germline ends.

The V gene is TRBV11-2, the J gene TRBJ1-5; D gene uncertain. Between the trimmed V and J ends, which lost 0 bases and 2 bases, there was a span of 8 bases. The CDR3 contains 15 residues. CDR1 is SGHAT and CDR2 is FQNNGV in the germline V gene. DNA for the CDR3: TGTGCCAGCAGCTTAGAGAGACATTGCAATCAGCCCCAGCATTTT. Amino acid sequence: CASSLERHCNQPQHF.

The genes are TRBV29-1 and TRBJ1-6; 7 bases are a match to TRBD1. Unmatched junction bases numbered 8, after V lost 6 bases and J lost 6 bases. Germline CDR1 SQVTM, CDR2 ANQGSEA. This CDR3 has 14 residues. The CDR3 loop is CSVAVDRANSPLHF. The CDR3 coding sequence is TGCAGCGTGGCCGTCGACAGGGCTAATTCACCCCTCCACTTT.

The chain links TRBV30 to TRBJ2-3, with TRBD1 as a possible D gene (6 bases). The V and J ends lost 4 bases and 5 bases respectively, with 7 bases between them. This CDR3 has 11 residues. Germline assignment: CDR1 GTSNPN and CDR2 SVGIG (reference sequence). The CDR3 region has the DNA TGTGCCTGGAAGGGGGTAGATACGCAGTATTTT. Protein product: CAWKGVDTQYF. Full variable domain (missing parts from reference TRBV30 and TRBJ2-3): SQTIHQWPATLVQPVGSPLSLECTVEGTSNPNLYWYRQAAGRGLQLLFYSVGIGQISSEVPQNLSASRPQDRQFILSSKKLLLSDSGFYLCAWKGVDTQYFGPGTRLTVL.

This clone was detected only a few times. This sequence joins TRBV19 and TRBJ1-5; D unclear. The germline V gene encodes CDR1 LNHDA and CDR2 SQIVND (reference sequence). The CDR3 runs 12 residues. The V gene lost 8 bases and the J gene lost 3 bases, with 8 bases spanning the gap. The CDR3 DNA follows: TGTGCCAGTCGGATCTACAATCAGCCCCAGCATTTT. Protein: CASRIYNQPQHF.

This clone was detected only a few times. The V call is TRBV19, the J call TRBJ1-4, with D hard to call. The V and J ends lost 5 bases and 10 bases respectively, with 8 bases between them. This CDR3 has 11 residues. Germline V gene data show CDR1 as LNHDA and CDR2 as SQIVND (reference sequence). CDR3 nucleotides: TGTGCCAGTAGTCCCTCGGCAAAACTGTTTTTT. Amino acid sequence: CASSPSAKLFF.

The J gene is TRBJ2-7, the V gene TRBV5-4, with 7 positions matching TRBD1. Germline values: CDR1 SGHNT, CDR2 YYREEE (reference sequence). This CDR3 has 15 amino acids. With 5 bases clipped from V and 5 bases from J, the junction kept 13 bases outside the gene matches. CDR3 sequence: CASSKVTGDRDEQYF. Written as DNA, the CDR3 is TGTGCCAGCAGTAAGGTTACAGGGGACCGCGACGAGCAGTACTTC. The full variable domain, completed using reference TRBV5-4 and TRBJ2-7, is ETGVTQSPTHLIKTRGQQVTLRCSSQSGHNTVSWYQQALGQGPQFIFQYYREEENGRGNFPPRFSGLQFPNYSSELNVNALELDDSALYLCASSKVTGDRDEQYFGPGTRLTVT.

This clone was counted a few times. V is TRBV6-6 and J is TRBJ1-2; possible D gene TRBD1, 5 bases. This CDR3 region has 14 residues. Per germline, CDR1 MNHNY and CDR2 SVGAGI (reference sequence). Trimming removed 2 bases at V and 7 bases at J, with 14 bases between. CDR3 sequence (DNA): TGTGCCAGCAGTTACCTGGTTAGGGACCTTGGCTACACCTTC. This encodes CASSYLVRDLGYTF.

The chain recombines TRBV28 with TRBJ1-1; D not resolved. The germline V and J ends were trimmed by 5 bases and 2 bases, with 15 bases remaining between them. From germline, CDR1 is MDHEN and CDR2 SYDVKM. The CDR3 contains 15 residues. CDR3 region: CASSVLDRVNTEAFF. CDR3 sequence (DNA): TGTGCCAGCAGTGTACTCGACCGGGTCAACACTGAAGCTTTCTTT.

The V and J genes are TRBV27 and TRBJ2-6; no reliable D call. This CDR3 is built from 17 residues. Trimming stripped 5 bases from V and 2 bases from J, with 16 bases between. Germline assignment: CDR1 MNHEY and CDR2 SMNVEV (reference sequence). The CDR3: CASSLRPSAAGANVLTF. CDR3 sequence (DNA): TGTGCCAGCAGTCTCCGACCCTCTGCGGCTGGGGCCAACGTCCTGACTTTC. Variable domain in full (rest from reference TRBV27 and TRBJ2-6): EAQVTQNPRYLITVTGKKLTVTCSQNMNHEYMSWYRQDPGLGLRQIYYSMNVEVTDKGDVPEGYKVSRKEKRNFPLILESPSPNQTSLYFCASSLRPSAAGANVLTFGAGSRLTVL.

This clone was picked up a small number of times. V is TRBV29-1 and J is TRBJ1-4; D is unclear. CDR1 is SQVTM, CDR2 ANQGSEA, per germline. V lost 7 bases and J 13 bases, leaving 16 bases between the germline ends. There are 11 residues in the CDR3. CDR3 protein: CSARLGDILFF. The CDR3 region has the DNA TGCAGCGCCCGTCTCGGAGATATACTGTTTTTT.

The J gene is TRBJ2-2, the V gene TRBV9; D possibly matches TRBD1 or TRBD2 (6 bases each). The V gene's germline CDR1 is SGDLS and CDR2 YYNGEE. V lost 0 bases and J lost 14, with 23 bases in between. This CDR3 spans 16 amino acids. The CDR3 sequence is CASSVGSQGRTGGLFF. The CDR3 nucleotides read TGTGCCAGCAGCGTAGGCTCACAAGGTCGGACCGGGGGCCTGTTTTTT.

In this sample, this clone turned up once. The J gene is TRBJ2-7, the V gene TRBV2; tentative D call: TRBD1 (6 bases). CDR1 is SNHLY and CDR2 is FYNNEI in the germline V gene. V was cut by 6 bases and J by 9 bases, with 21 bases left in between. This CDR3 spans 14 amino acids. CDR3 amino acids: CASSPEVQGSGQYF. As DNA, the CDR3 is TGTGCCAGCAGCCCAGAGGTACAGGGAAGTGGGCAGTACTTC.

This clone is a singleton in its sample. The chain joins TRBV29-1 to TRBJ2-5; 7 bases line up with TRBD1. CDR1 is SQVTM, CDR2 ANQGSEA, per germline. Germline trimming cut 6 bases from V and 2 bases from J; bases unmatched to any gene: 3. The CDR3 runs to 12 residues. CDR3: CSVGQPQETQYF. The CDR3 DNA reads as TGCAGCGTGGGACAGCCACAAGAGACCCAGTACTTC.

This clone was found a few times. In nucleotides, the CDR3 is TGTGCCTGGAGTACTAGCGGGACCGGGGAGCTGTTTTTT. Protein sequence: CAWSTSGTGELFF. The rearrangement uses TRBV30 and TRBJ2-2; 9 nucleotides align to TRBD2. CDR3 size: 13 residues. Germline V gene sequence: CDR1 GTSNPN, CDR2 SVGIG (reference sequence). V was pared by 2 bases and J by 5 bases, with 0 bases of the junction left unmatched.

The V call is TRBV5-6, the J call TRBJ2-7, with TRBD1 as a possible D gene (6 bases). V lost 2 bases and J 0 bases, leaving 12 bases between the germline ends. Germline CDR1 reads SGHDT; CDR2 reads YYEEEE. The CDR3 covers 15 residues. Here the CDR3 reads CASSLTDRPSYEQYF. The DNA for the CDR3 is TGTGCCAGCAGCTTAACCGACAGGCCCTCCTACGAGCAGTACTTC. Full variable domain (rest looked up from reference TRBV5-6 and TRBJ2-7): DAGVTQSPTHLIKTRGQQVTLRCSPKSGHDTVSWYQQALGQGPQFIFQYYEEEERQRGNFPDRFSGHQFPNYSSELNVNALLLGDSALYLCASSLTDRPSYEQYFGPGTRLTVT.

This chain joins TRBV5-1 and TRBJ1-5, with no clear D. CDR1 SGHRS and CDR2 YFSETQ come from the germline V gene. The CDR3 consists of 14 residues. The ends were cut back, 0 bases at V and 2 bases at J, with 6 bases in the middle. The CDR3 protein is CASSLDGRNQPQHF. DNA of the CDR3: TGCGCCAGCAGCTTGGACGGGCGCAATCAGCCCCAGCATTTT.

As concerns this clone: Other nucleotide sequences from this sample produce the same CDR3. The CDR3 coding sequence is TGTGCCTGGAGTGCTAACTATGGCTACACCTTC. Amino acids: CAWSANYGYTF. This rearrangement joins TRBV30 to TRBJ1-2, with D unresolved. Germline-derived CDR1 and CDR2 are GTSNPN and SVGIG (reference sequence). The CDR3 sequence is 11 residues long. V lost 1 base and J 0 bases, leaving 0 bases between the germline ends.

This sequence joins TRBV4-1 and TRBJ2-1; TRBD2 matches at 11 bases. CDR3 length equals 17 residues. From germline, CDR1 is MGHRA and CDR2 YSYEKL. Trimming removed 1 base from V and 3 bases from J; junction bases left unmatched: 5. This chain's CDR3 is CASSQGVAGGIYNEQFF. In nucleotides, the CDR3 is TGCGCCAGCAGCCAAGGAGTAGCGGGGGGGATCTACAATGAGCAGTTCTTC.

V gene TRBV29-1 combines with J gene TRBJ2-7; D may be TRBD1 (6 bases). CDR1 and CDR2 from the germline V gene are SQVTM and ANQGSEA. The CDR3 sequence is 12 residues long. Between the trimmed V and J ends, which lost 6 bases and 7 bases, there was a span of 16 bases. CDR3 loop: CSVSGQGREQYF. CDR3 bases: TGCAGCGTCTCGGGGCAGGGGCGGGAGCAGTACTTC.